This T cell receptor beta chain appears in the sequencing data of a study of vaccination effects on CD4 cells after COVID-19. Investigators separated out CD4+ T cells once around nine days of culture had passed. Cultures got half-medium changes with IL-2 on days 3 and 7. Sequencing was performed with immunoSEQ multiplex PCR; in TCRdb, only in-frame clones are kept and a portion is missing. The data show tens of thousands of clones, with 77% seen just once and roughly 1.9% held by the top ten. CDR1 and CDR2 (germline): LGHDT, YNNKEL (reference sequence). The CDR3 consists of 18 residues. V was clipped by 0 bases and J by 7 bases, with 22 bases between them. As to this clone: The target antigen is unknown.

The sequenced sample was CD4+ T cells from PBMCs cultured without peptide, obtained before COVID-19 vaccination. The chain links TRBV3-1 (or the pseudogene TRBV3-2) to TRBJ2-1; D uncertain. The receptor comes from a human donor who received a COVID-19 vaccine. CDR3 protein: CASSQDLERMGPGNEQFF. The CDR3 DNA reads TGTGCCAGCAGCCAAGATTTGGAGCGAATGGGTCCCGGAAATGAGCAGTTCTTC.